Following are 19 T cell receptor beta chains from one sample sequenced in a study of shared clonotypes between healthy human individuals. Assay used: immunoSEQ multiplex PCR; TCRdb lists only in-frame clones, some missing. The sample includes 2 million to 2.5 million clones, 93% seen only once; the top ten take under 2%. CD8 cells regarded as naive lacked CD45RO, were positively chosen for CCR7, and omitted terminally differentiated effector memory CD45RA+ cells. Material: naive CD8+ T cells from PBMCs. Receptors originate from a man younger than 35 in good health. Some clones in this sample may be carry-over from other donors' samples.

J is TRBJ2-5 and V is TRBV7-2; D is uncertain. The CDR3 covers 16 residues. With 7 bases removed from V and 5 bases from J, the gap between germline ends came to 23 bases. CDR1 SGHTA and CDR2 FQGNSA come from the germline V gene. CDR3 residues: CASTDVILDRRETQYF. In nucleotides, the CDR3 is TGTGCCAGCACCGACGTGATCCTAGATAGGCGGGAGACCCAGTACTTC.

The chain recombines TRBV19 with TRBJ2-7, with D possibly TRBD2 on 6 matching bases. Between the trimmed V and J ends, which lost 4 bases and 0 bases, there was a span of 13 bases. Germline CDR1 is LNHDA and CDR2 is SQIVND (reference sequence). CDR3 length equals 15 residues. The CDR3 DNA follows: TGTGCCAGTAGTAAGCCGGGAGTTTACTCCTACGAGCAGTACTTC. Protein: CASSKPGVYSYEQYF.

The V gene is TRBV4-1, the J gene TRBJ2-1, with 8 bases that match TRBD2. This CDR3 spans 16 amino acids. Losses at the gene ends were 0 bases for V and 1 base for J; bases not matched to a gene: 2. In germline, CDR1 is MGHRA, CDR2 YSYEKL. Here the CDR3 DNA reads TGCGCCAGCAGCCAAGAGCGGGGGGCTTCCTACAATGAGCAGTTCTTC. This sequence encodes CASSQERGASYNEQFF.

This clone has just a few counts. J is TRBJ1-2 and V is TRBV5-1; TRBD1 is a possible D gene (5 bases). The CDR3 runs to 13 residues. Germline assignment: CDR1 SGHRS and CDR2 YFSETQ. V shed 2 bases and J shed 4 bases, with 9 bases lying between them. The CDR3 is CASSFDGAYGYTF. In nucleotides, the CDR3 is TGCGCCAGCAGCTTTGACGGGGCCTATGGCTACACCTTC.

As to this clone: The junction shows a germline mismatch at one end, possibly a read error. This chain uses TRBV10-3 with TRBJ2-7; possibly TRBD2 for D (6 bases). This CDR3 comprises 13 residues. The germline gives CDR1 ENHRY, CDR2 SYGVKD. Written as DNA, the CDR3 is TGTGCCACCAGTGAGGGACTTCCCTACGAGCAGTACTTC. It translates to CATSEGLPYEQYF.

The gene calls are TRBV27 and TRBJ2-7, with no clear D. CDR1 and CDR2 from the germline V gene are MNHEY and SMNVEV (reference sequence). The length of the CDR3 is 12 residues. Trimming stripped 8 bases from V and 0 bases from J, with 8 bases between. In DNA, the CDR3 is TGTGCCAGCCGGGCCCCCTCCTACGAGCAGTACTTC. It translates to CASRAPSYEQYF.

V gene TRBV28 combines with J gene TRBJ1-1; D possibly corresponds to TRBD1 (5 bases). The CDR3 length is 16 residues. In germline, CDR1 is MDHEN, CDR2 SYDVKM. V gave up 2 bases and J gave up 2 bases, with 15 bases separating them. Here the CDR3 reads CASSLDKGSSNTEAFF. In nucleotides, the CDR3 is TGTGCCAGCAGTTTAGATAAGGGGAGTTCCAACACTGAAGCTTTCTTT.

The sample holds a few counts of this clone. CDR3 loop: CASTPTGFGWYQPQHF. The CDR3 nucleotides are TGTGCCAGTACCCCTACAGGGTTTGGGTGGTATCAGCCCCAGCATTTT. This chain connects TRBV19 to TRBJ1-5; a possible D gene is TRBD1 (6 bases). V lost 7 bases and J lost 5, with 21 bases in between. The CDR3 has 16 residues. CDR1 and CDR2 (germline): LNHDA, SQIVND (reference sequence).

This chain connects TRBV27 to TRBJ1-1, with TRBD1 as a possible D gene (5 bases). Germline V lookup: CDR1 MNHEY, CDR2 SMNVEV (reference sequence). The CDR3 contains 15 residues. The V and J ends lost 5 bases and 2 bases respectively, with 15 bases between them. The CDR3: CASSPNGAPNTEAFF. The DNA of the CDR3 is TGTGCCAGCAGTCCCAACGGGGCACCAAACACTGAAGCTTTCTTT.

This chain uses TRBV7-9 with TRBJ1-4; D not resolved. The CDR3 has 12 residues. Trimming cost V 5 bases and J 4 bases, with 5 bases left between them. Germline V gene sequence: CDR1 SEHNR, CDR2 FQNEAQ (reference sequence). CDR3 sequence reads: CASSLFNEKLFF. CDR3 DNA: TGTGCCAGCAGCCTCTTTAATGAAAAACTGTTTTTT.

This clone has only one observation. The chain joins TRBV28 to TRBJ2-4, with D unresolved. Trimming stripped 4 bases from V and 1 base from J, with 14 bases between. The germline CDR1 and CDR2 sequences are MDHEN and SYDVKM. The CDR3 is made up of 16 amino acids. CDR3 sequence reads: CASSSTRFDAKNIQYF. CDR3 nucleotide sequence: TGTGCCAGCAGTTCGACACGGTTTGACGCCAAAAACATTCAGTACTTC.

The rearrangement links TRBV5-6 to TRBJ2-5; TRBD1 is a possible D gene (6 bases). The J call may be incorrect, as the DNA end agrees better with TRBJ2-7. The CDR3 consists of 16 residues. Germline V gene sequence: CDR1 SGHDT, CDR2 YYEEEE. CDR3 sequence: CASSLGGQLSSYEQYF. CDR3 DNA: TGTGCCAGCAGCTTGGGAGGACAGCTCAGCTCCTACGAGCAGTACTTC.

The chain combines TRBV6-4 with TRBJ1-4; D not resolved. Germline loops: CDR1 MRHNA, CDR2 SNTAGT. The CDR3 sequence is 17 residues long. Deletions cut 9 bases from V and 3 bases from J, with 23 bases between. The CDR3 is CASPDRTGAESNEKLFF. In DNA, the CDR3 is TGTGCCAGTCCCGATCGGACGGGCGCAGAGTCTAATGAAAAACTGTTTTTT.

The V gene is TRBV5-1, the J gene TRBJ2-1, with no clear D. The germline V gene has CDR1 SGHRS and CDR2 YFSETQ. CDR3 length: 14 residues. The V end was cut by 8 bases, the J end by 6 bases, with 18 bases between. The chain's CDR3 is CASQTTLVVNEQFF. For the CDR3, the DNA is TGCGCCAGTCAAACGACCCTGGTAGTCAATGAGCAGTTCTTC.

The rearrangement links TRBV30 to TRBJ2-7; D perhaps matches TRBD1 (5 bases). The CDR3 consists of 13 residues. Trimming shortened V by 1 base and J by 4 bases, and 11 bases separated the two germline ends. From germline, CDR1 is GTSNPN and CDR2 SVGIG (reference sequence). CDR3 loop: CAWSASYRYEQYF. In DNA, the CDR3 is TGTGCCTGGAGTGCCTCCTACAGGTACGAGCAGTACTTC. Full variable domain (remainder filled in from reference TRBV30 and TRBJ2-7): SQTIHQWPATLVQPVGSPLSLECTVEGTSNPNLYWYRQAAGRGLQLLFYSVGIGQISSEVPQNLSASRPQDRQFILSSKKLLLSDSGFYLCAWSASYRYEQYFGPGTRLTVT.

CDR3 residues: CASRGSAGGAETQYF. In DNA, the CDR3 is TGTGCCAGCAGAGGATCAGCGGGAGGGGCAGAGACCCAGTACTTC. The gene calls are TRBV6-5 and TRBJ2-5; 10 nucleotides line up with TRBD2. The CDR3 contains 15 residues. V lost 6 bases to trimming and J lost 4 bases; unmatched junction nucleotides: 8. CDR1 and CDR2 (germline): MNHEY, SVGAGI.

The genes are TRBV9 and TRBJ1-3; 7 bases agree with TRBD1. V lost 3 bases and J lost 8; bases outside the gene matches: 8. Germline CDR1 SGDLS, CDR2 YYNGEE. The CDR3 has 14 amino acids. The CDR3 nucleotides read TGTGCCAGCAGCGAGACAGGGAACGGCGACACCATATATTTT. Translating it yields CASSETGNGDTIYF.

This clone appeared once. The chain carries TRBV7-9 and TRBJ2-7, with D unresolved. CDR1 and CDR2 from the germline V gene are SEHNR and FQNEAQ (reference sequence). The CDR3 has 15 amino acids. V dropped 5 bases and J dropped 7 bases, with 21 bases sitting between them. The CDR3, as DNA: TGTGCCAGCAGCCACCCTCAAGCCGGTTCTGGGGAGCAGTACTTC. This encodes CASSHPQAGSGEQYF.

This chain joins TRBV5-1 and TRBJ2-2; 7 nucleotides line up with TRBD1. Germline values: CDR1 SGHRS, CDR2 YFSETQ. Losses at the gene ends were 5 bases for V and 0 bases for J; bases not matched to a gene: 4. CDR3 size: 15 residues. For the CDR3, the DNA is TGCGCCAGCAGTTTAGACAGGGCGAACACCGGGGAGCTGTTTTTT. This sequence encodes CASSLDRANTGELFF.